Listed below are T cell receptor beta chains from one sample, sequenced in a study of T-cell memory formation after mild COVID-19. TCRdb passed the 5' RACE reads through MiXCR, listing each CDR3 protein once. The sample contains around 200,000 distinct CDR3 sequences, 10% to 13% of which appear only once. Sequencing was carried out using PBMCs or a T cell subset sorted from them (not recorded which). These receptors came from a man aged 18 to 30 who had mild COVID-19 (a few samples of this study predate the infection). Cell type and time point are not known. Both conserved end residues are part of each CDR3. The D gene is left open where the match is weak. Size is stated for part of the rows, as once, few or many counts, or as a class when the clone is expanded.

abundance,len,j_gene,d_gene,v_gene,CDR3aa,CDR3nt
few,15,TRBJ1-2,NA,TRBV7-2,CASSLGGLGSAGYTF,TGTGCCAGCAGCTTAGGAGGTTTGGGCAGCGCCGGCTACACCTTC
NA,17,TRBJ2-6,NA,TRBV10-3,CAISESKSPGPSDVLTF,TGTGCCATCAGTGAGTCGAAGTCGCCAGGCCCCTCGGACGTCCTGACTTTC
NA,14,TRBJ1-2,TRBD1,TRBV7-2,CASSQGQGRYGYTF,TGTGCCAGCAGCCAGGGACAGGGGCGTTATGGCTACACCTTC
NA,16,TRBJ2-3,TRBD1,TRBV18,CASSNRGPTSTDTQYF,TGTGCCAGCTCAAACAGGGGGCCGACTAGCACAGATACGCAGTATTTT
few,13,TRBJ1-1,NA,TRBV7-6,CASSSRAGTEAFF,TGTGCCAGCAGCTCCCGCGCGGGCACTGAAGCTTTCTTT
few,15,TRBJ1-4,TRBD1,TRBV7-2,CASSKGSTGVEKLFF,TGTGCCAGCAGCAAAGGATCTACAGGGGTCGAAAAACTGTTTTTT
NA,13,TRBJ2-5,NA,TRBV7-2,CASSLEQQETQYF,TGTGCCAGCAGCTTAGAACAGCAAGAGACCCAGTACTTC
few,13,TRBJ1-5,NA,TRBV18,CASSPGINQPQHF,TGTGCCAGCTCACCGGGTATTAATCAGCCCCAGCATTTT
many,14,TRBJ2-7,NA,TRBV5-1,CASSLDRPGLEQYF,TGCGCCAGCAGCTTGGACAGACCGGGGCTCGAGCAGTACTTC
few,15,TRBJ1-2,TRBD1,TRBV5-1,CASSATGASFYGYTF,TGCGCCAGCAGCGCTACAGGGGCCTCCTTCTATGGCTACACCTTC
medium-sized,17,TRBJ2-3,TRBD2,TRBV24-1,CATSDPLALVGADTQYF,TGTGCCACCAGTGATCCACTAGCGCTCGTTGGAGCAGATACGCAGTATTTT
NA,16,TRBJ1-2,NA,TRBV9,CASSVSYRDPTDGYTF,TGTGCCAGCAGCGTCTCTTACAGGGACCCTACTGATGGCTACACCTTC
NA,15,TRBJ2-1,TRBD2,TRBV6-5,CASSPGTSGRNEQFF,TGTGCCAGCAGTCCCGGGACTAGCGGGAGGAATGAGCAGTTCTTC
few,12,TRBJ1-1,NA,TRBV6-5,CASRVPLGEAFF,TGTGCCAGCAGGGTTCCCCTAGGGGAAGCTTTCTTT
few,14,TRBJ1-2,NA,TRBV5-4,CASSSHGVTYGYTF,TGTGCCAGCAGCTCACACGGGGTGACCTATGGCTACACCTTC
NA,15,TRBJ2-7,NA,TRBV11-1,CASSEFRGTHYEQYF,TGTGCCAGCAGCGAATTCAGGGGAACTCACTACGAGCAGTACTTC
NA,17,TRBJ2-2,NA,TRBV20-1,CSARPGLRRADTGELFF,TGCAGTGCTAGACCCGGACTTAGGCGGGCGGACACCGGGGAGCTGTTTTTT
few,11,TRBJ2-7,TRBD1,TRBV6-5,CATGQGAEQYF,TGTGCCACGGGACAGGGGGCCGAGCAGTACTTC
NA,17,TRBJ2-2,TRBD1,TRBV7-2,CASSGGQYYANTGELFF,TGTGCCAGCAGCGGGGGACAGTACTATGCGAACACCGGGGAGCTGTTTTTT
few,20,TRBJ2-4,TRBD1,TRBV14,CASSQEARGQLATAKNIQYF,TGTGCCAGCAGCCAAGAGGCCAGGGGGCAGTTGGCGACGGCCAAAAACATTCAGTACTTC
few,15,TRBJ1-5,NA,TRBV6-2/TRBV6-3,CASSQGFYSNQPQHF,TGTGCCAGCAGTCAGGGTTTTTATAGCAATCAGCCCCAGCATTTT
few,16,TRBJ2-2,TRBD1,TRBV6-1,CASSTGTALNGGELFF,TGTGCCAGCAGCACCGGGACAGCTTTAAACGGCGGGGAGCTGTTTTTT
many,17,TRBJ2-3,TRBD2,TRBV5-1,CASSPGTSGGSTDTQYF,TGCGCCAGCAGCCCCGGGACTAGCGGGGGGTCCACAGATACGCAGTATTTT
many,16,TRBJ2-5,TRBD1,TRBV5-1,CASSLAAGTAQETQYF,TGCGCCAGCAGCTTGGCCGCCGGGACAGCCCAAGAGACCCAGTACTTC
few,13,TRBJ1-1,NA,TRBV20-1,CSARGGGGTEAFF,TGCAGTGCTAGAGGGGGGGGCGGCACTGAAGCTTTCTTT
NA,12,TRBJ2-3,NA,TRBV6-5,CASRYPHSHKYF,TGTGCCAGTCGGTACCCCCACAGCCATAAGTATTTT
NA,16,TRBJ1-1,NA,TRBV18,CASSPVGEKRNTEAFF,TGTGCCAGCTCACCAGTTGGGGAGAAGCGGAACACTGAAGCTTTCTTT
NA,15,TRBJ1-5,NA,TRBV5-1,CASSLGPGGRQPQHF,TGCGCCAGCAGCTTGGGCCCGGGGGGCAGGCAGCCCCAGCATTTT
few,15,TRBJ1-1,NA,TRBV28,CASSLNGRPNTEAFF,TGTGCCAGCAGTTTAAATGGACGGCCGAACACTGAAGCTTTCTTT
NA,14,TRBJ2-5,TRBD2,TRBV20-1,CSAIAGGTPETQYF,TGCAGTGCGATAGCGGGGGGAACCCCGGAGACCCAGTACTTC
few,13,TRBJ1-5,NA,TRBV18,CASSPGSGRPQHF,TGTGCCAGCTCACCGGGGAGCGGCCGGCCCCAGCATTTT
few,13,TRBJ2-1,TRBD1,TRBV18,CASSPGTDNEQFF,TGTGCCAGCTCACCTGGGACAGACAATGAGCAGTTCTTC
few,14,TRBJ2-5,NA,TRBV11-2,CASTQDPRQETQYF,TGTGCCAGCACCCAAGACCCACGGCAAGAGACCCAGTACTTC
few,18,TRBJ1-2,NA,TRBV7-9,CASSRLGWGKDRPYGYTF,TGTGCCAGCAGCCGCTTAGGGTGGGGGAAAGACAGACCCTATGGCTACACCTTC